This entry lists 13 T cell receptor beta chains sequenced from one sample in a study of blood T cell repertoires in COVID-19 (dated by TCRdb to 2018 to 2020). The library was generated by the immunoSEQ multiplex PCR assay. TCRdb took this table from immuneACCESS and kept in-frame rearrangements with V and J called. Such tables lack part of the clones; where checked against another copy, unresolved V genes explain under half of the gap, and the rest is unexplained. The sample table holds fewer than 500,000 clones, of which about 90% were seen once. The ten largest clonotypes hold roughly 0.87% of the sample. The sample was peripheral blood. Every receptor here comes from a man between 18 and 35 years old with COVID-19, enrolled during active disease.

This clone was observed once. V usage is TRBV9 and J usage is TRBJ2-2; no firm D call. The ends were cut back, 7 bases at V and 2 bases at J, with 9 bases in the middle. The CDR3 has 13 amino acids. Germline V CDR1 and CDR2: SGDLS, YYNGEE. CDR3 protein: CASGPRNTGELFF. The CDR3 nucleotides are TGTGCCAGCGGTCCCAGAAACACCGGGGAGCTGTTTTTT.

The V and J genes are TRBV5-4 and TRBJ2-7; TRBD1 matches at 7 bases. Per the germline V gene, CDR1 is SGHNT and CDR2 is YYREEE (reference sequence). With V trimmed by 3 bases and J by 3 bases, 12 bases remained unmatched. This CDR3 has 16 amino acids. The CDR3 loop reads CASSSLDRAGNYEQYF. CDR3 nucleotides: TGTGCCAGCAGCTCCCTCGACAGGGCCGGGAACTACGAGCAGTACTTC. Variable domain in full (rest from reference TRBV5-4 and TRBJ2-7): ETGVTQSPTHLIKTRGQQVTLRCSSQSGHNTVSWYQQALGQGPQFIFQYYREEENGRGNFPPRFSGLQFPNYSSELNVNALELDDSALYLCASSSLDRAGNYEQYFGPGTRLTVT.

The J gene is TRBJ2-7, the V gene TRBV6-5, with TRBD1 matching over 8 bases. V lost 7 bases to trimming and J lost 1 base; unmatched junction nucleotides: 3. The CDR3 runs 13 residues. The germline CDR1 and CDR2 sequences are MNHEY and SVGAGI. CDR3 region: CASNRQGSYEQYF. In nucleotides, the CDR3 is TGTGCCAGCAACAGACAGGGGTCCTACGAGCAGTACTTC.

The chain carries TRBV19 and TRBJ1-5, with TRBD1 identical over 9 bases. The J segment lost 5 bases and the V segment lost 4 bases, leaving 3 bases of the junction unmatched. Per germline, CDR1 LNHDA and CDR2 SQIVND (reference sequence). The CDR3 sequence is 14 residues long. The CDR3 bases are TGTGCCAGTAGTACCACAGGGGGCTATCAGCCCCAGCATTTT. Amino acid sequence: CASSTTGGYQPQHF.

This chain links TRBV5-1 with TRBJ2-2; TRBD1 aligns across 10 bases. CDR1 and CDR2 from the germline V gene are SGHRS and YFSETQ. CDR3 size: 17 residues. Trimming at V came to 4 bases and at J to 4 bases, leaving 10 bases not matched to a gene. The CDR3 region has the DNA TGCGCCAGCAGCGCGCAAGACCGGGACAGGGGCACCGGGGAGCTGTTTTTT. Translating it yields CASSAQDRDRGTGELFF.

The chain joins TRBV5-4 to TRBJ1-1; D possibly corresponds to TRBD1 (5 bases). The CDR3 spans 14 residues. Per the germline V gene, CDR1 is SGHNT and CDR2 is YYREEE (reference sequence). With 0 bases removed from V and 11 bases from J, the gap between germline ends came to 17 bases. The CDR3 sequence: CASSLALEPRGAFF. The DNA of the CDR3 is TGTGCCAGCAGCTTGGCCTTAGAGCCGCGGGGGGCTTTCTTT.

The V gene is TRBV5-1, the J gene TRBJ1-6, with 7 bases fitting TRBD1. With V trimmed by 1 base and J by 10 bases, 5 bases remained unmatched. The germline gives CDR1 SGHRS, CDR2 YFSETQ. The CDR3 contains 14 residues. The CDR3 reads CASSLTGDNSPLHF. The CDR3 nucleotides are TGCGCCAGCAGCTTGACAGGGGACAACTCACCCCTCCACTTT.

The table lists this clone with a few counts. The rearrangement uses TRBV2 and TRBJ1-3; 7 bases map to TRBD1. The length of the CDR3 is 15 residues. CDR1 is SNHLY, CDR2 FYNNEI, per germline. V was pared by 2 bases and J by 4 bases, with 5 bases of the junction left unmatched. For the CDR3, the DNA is TGTGCCAGCAGTGAAAGGGGGCGTGGAGGAAACACCATATATTTT. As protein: CASSERGRGGNTIYF.

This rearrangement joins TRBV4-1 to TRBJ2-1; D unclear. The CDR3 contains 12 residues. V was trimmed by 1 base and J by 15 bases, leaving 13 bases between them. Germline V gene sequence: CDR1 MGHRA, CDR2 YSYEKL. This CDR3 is CASSQGLAWLFF. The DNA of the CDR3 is TGCGCCAGCAGCCAAGGGTTAGCTTGGCTGTTCTTC.

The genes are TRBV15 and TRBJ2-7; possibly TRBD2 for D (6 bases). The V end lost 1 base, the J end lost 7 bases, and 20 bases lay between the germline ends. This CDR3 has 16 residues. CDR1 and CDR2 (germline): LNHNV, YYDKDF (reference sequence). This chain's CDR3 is CATSRGRAGGPREQYF. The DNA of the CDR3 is TGTGCCACCAGCAGAGGCCGGGCCGGAGGGCCCCGGGAGCAGTACTTC.

CDR3 sequence reads: CASSLDGRGGGELFF. CDR3 sequence (DNA): TGTGCCAGCAGCTTGGACGGGAGAGGTGGCGGGGAGCTGTTTTTT. This chain uses TRBV7-3 with TRBJ2-2; possible D gene TRBD2, 6 bases. Trimming removed 3 bases at V and 7 bases at J, with 15 bases between. The CDR3 spans 15 residues. The V gene's germline CDR1 is SGHTA and CDR2 FQGTGA.

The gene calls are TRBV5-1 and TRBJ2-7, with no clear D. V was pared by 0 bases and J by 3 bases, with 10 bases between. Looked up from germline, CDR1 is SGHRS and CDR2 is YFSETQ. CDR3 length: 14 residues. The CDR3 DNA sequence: TGCGCCAGCAGCTTGGGACACGTGAGCTACGAGCAGTACTTC. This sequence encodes CASSLGHVSYEQYF.

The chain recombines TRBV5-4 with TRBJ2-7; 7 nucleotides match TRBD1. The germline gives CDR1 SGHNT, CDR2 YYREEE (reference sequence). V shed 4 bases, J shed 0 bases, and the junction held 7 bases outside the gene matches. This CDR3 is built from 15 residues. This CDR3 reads CASSPGTESSYEQYF. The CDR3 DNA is TGTGCCAGCAGCCCCGGGACAGAAAGCTCCTACGAGCAGTACTTC.